The 24 T cell receptor beta chains below come from one sample, sequenced in a study of shared clonotypes between healthy human individuals. The protocol was immunoSEQ multiplex PCR, while the TCRdb copy is restricted to in-frame clones and leaves out a portion. The sample carries 650,000 to 800,000 clones, about 91% recorded once. CD45RO-negative, CCR7-positively selected cells formed the naive CD8 fraction, excluding terminally differentiated effector memory CD45RA+ cells. Sample: naive CD8+ T cells sorted from blood. The receptors were gathered from a man aged 25 to 40 in good health.

The chain couples TRBV27 to TRBJ2-1; 8 positions agree with TRBD2. V trimming: 8 bases; J trimming: 3 bases; junction bases outside the gene matches: 9. Germline V lookup: CDR1 MNHEY, CDR2 SMNVEV (reference sequence). This CDR3 contains 15 residues. As DNA, the CDR3 is TGTGCCAGCGGCCTTAGCGGGAAGATCTACAATGAGCAGTTCTTC. This sequence encodes CASGLSGKIYNEQFF.

This clone showed up just once. The chain combines TRBV11-2 with TRBJ2-7; perhaps TRBD1 as D (5 bases). V dropped 4 bases and J dropped 5 bases, with 9 bases sitting between them. The CDR3 has 12 amino acids. Germline V gene sequence: CDR1 SGHAT, CDR2 FQNNGV. The DNA of the CDR3 is TGTGCCAGCAGCTCTCAGGGCAACGAGCAGTACTTC. This encodes CASSSQGNEQYF. The variable domain in full, with the rest retrieved from reference TRBV11-2 and TRBJ2-7, is EAGVAQSPRYKIIEKRQSVAFWCNPISGHATLYWYQQILGQGPKLLIQFQNNGVVDDSQLPKDRFSAERLKGVDSTLKIQPAKLEDSAVYLCASSSQGNEQYFGPGTRLTVT.

The chain employs TRBV10-1 and TRBJ2-7, with TRBD2 identical over 15 bases. Trimming cost V 3 bases and J 0 bases; bases outside gene matches: 6. From germline, CDR1 is WNHNN and CDR2 SYGVQD (reference sequence). This CDR3 is 18 amino acids long. CDR3 sequence reads: CASSDFGLAGGPSYEQYF. In nucleotides, the CDR3 is TGCGCCAGCAGTGACTTCGGACTAGCGGGAGGGCCCTCCTACGAGCAGTACTTC.

The table lists this clone with a count of one. V gene TRBV29-1 combines with J gene TRBJ2-7, with D perhaps TRBD1 or TRBD2 (5 bases each). The CDR3 covers 12 residues. With 3 bases removed from V and 5 bases from J, the gap between germline ends came to 11 bases. Germline lookup yields CDR1 SQVTM and CDR2 ANQGSEA. For the CDR3, the DNA is TGCAGCGTTGAGTCAGGGAGAAACGAGCAGTACTTC. Translating it yields CSVESGRNEQYF.

This rearrangement joins TRBV12-5 to TRBJ1-1; D gene ambiguous. Between the trimmed V and J ends, which lost 9 bases and 5 bases, there was a span of 16 bases. This CDR3 contains 13 residues. Germline CDR1 and CDR2: LGHNT and FRNRAP. The CDR3 reads CASALGGRTEAFF. The CDR3 DNA sequence: TGTGCTAGCGCTTTGGGTGGTCGGACTGAAGCTTTCTTT.

This chain connects TRBV27 to TRBJ2-3; D gene ambiguous. This CDR3 is built from 16 residues. Germline values: CDR1 MNHEY, CDR2 SMNVEV (reference sequence). V was pared by 5 bases and J by 4 bases, with 19 bases between. CDR3 loop: CASSPYLGPMADTQYF. The DNA of the CDR3 is TGTGCCAGCAGTCCTTACCTAGGGCCCATGGCAGATACGCAGTATTTT.

The rearrangement joins TRBV7-6 to TRBJ2-2, with D perhaps matching TRBD2 (6 bases). Trimming stripped 5 bases from V and 7 bases from J, with 8 bases between. The CDR3 loop spans 12 amino acids. Germline values: CDR1 SGHVS, CDR2 FNYEAQ. CDR3 sequence: CASSPGVGELFF. CDR3 in DNA: TGTGCCAGCAGCCCGGGGGTCGGGGAGCTGTTTTTT.

The chain carries TRBV7-3 and TRBJ2-1; the match to TRBD2 covers 10 bases. From germline, CDR1 is SGHTA and CDR2 FQGTGA. The CDR3 is made up of 13 amino acids. The V gene end was trimmed by 5 bases and the J gene end by 10 bases; junction bases not matched to a gene: 5. The CDR3 DNA reads TGTGCCAGCAGCATCGGACTAGCGGACGAGCAGTTCTTC. It codes for CASSIGLADEQFF.

This clone was seen once. The gene calls are TRBV27 and TRBJ2-1, with D maybe TRBD2 (6 bases). CDR3 length equals 16 residues. V shed 0 bases and J shed 4 bases, with 13 bases lying between them. Germline-derived CDR1 and CDR2 are MNHEY and SMNVEV (reference sequence). The CDR3 sequence is CASSLSIGGGYNEQFF. The CDR3 coding sequence is TGTGCCAGCAGTTTATCGATCGGAGGAGGGTACAATGAGCAGTTCTTC.

The rearrangement uses TRBV27 and TRBJ2-5, with unresolved D. CDR1 MNHEY and CDR2 SMNVEV come from the germline V gene (reference sequence). The V end lost 8 bases, the J end lost 5 bases, and 18 bases lay between the germline ends. The CDR3 length is 14 residues. The CDR3 spells CASSPTLPRETQYF. The CDR3 DNA is TGTGCCAGCTCTCCTACACTCCCCCGGGAGACCCAGTACTTC.

The rearrangement links TRBV10-3 to TRBJ1-2; unclear D gene. This CDR3 has 13 residues. Trimming shortened V by 3 bases and J by 4 bases, and 9 bases separated the two germline ends. CDR1 and CDR2 from the germline V gene are ENHRY and SYGVKD. In DNA form, the CDR3 reads TGTGCCATCAGTGAAGATTTAATCTATGGCTACACCTTC. Its protein is CAISEDLIYGYTF.

The V gene is TRBV5-1, the J gene TRBJ2-7; D is perhaps TRBD1 (7 bases). The CDR3 is made up of 15 amino acids. Germline V gene lookup returns CDR1 SGHRS and CDR2 YFSETQ. V dropped 1 base and J dropped 3 bases, with 14 bases sitting between them. CDR3 amino acids: CASSLSGGTVYEQYF. CDR3 DNA sequence: TGCGCCAGCAGCTTGTCGGGCGGGACAGTCTACGAGCAGTACTTC.

The chain joins TRBV10-1 to TRBJ1-1; D unresolved. In germline, CDR1 is WNHNN, CDR2 SYGVQD (reference sequence). The CDR3 runs 14 residues. Trimming took off 2 bases at V and 0 bases at J, with 7 bases between the two ends. CDR3 DNA: TGCGCCAGCAGTGAGGGCACAGTGAACACTGAAGCTTTCTTT. Protein: CASSEGTVNTEAFF.

The V and J genes are TRBV9 and TRBJ2-1; no firm D call. Per germline, CDR1 SGDLS and CDR2 YYNGEE. CDR3 length: 12 residues. Trimming left V 0 bases short and J 9 bases short, with 7 bases between. CDR3 DNA: TGTGCCAGCAGCGTAGTTGCCACTGAGCAGTTCTTC. The encoded protein is CASSVVATEQFF.

The chain carries TRBV7-2 and TRBJ1-1; D unresolved. The CDR3 covers 18 residues. The V gene lost 5 bases and the J gene lost 0 bases, with 22 bases spanning the gap. Germline V gene sequence: CDR1 SGHTA, CDR2 FQGNSA. DNA of the CDR3: TGTGCCAGCAGCGTTATCAAAGGAAAAGGGCACATGAACACTGAAGCTTTCTTT. This translates into CASSVIKGKGHMNTEAFF.

CDR3 DNA: TGTGCCAGCATTGATGAGACAGGCTTAGACTATGGCTACACCTTC. Translated: CASIDETGLDYGYTF. V usage is TRBV2 and J usage is TRBJ1-2, with a weak D call TRBD1 (6 bases). Germline V lookup: CDR1 SNHLY, CDR2 FYNNEI. This CDR3 is 15 amino acids long. V was pared by 7 bases and J by 3 bases, with 18 bases between.

This rearrangement joins TRBV30 to TRBJ1-5; D gene uncertain. The CDR3 is 13 amino acids. Germline-derived CDR1 and CDR2 are GTSNPN and SVGIG (reference sequence). V was clipped by 1 base and J by 5 bases, with 9 bases between them. The CDR3 sequence: CAWSDTGYQPQHF. Here the CDR3 DNA reads TGTGCCTGGAGTGATACGGGGTATCAGCCCCAGCATTTT.

The rearrangement joins TRBV25-1 to TRBJ2-3; D call uncertain. The CDR3 spans 15 residues. The ends were cut back, 0 bases at V and 2 bases at J, with 9 bases in the middle. Germline V CDR1 and CDR2: MGHDK, SYGVNS. The chain's CDR3 is CASSEYGRPTDTQYF. CDR3 DNA sequence: TGTGCCAGCAGTGAATACGGCAGACCCACAGATACGCAGTATTTT.

CDR3 residues: CASSLPSGRARNEQFF. The CDR3 DNA sequence: TGTGCCAGCAGCTTACCGAGCGGGAGGGCCAGGAATGAGCAGTTCTTC. The gene calls are TRBV7-2 and TRBJ2-1, with 10 bases that match TRBD2. With V trimmed by 2 bases and J by 7 bases, 8 bases remained unmatched. The germline V gene encodes CDR1 SGHTA and CDR2 FQGNSA. The CDR3 runs to 16 residues.

The V call is TRBV7-9, the J call TRBJ2-3; D not resolved. V lost 5 bases to trimming and J lost 6 bases, with 12 bases between them. Per germline, CDR1 SEHNR and CDR2 FQNEAQ (reference sequence). The CDR3 has 13 residues. CDR3 DNA: TGTGCCAGCAGCCCCCGGAGCGATGATACGCAGTATTTT. Its translation is CASSPRSDDTQYF.

The chain carries TRBV4-3 and TRBJ2-1; 13 nucleotides align to TRBD2. The CDR3 extends over 14 amino acids. The V and J ends lost 4 bases and 8 bases, in that order; junction bases with no gene match: 2. CDR1 and CDR2 (germline): LGHNA, YSLEER. This CDR3 reads CASSPLAGGYEQFF. DNA of the CDR3: TGCGCCAGCAGCCCACTAGCGGGAGGGTATGAGCAGTTCTTC.

V gene TRBV7-9 combines with J gene TRBJ2-7; D may match TRBD1 or TRBD2 (5 bases each). The CDR3 covers 14 residues. V gave up 5 bases and J gave up 0 bases, with 11 bases separating them. Germline V gives CDR1 SEHNR, CDR2 FQNEAQ (reference sequence). The CDR3 coding sequence is TGTGCCAGCAGCACCGAGGGGAGCTCCTACGAGCAGTACTTC. It is translated as CASSTEGSSYEQYF.

The chain carries TRBV6-5 and TRBJ2-1; D is perhaps TRBD2 (5 bases). The V gene lost 7 bases and the J gene lost 15 bases, with 16 bases spanning the gap. Germline lookup yields CDR1 MNHEY and CDR2 SVGAGI. The CDR3 runs to 11 residues. CDR3 in DNA: TGTGCCAGCAATGGACCCGAGGGATGGTTCTTC. This translates into CASNGPEGWFF.

This chain connects TRBV4-3 to TRBJ2-7; 13 nucleotides match TRBD2. The CDR3 extends over 16 amino acids. Per germline, CDR1 LGHNA and CDR2 YSLEER. Trimming removed 0 bases from V and 4 bases from J; junction bases left unmatched: 3. CDR3 nucleotide sequence: TGCGCCAGCAGCCAAGATAGGGGACTAGCGGGATACGAGCAGTACTTC. Translating gives CASSQDRGLAGYEQYF.